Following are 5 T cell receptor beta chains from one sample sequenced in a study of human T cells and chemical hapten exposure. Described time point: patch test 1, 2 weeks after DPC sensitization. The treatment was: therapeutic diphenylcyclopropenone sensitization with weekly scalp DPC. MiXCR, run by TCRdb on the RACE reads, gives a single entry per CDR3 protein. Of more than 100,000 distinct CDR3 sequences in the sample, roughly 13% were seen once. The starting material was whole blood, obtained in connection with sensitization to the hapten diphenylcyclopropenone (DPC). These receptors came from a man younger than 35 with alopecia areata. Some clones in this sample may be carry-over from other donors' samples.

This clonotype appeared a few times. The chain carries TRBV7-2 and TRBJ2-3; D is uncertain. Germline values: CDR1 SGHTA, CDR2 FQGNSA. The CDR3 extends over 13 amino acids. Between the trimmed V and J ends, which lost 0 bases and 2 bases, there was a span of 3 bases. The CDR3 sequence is CASSLAPTDTQYF. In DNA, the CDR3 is TGTGCCAGCAGCTTAGCTCCCACAGATACGCAGTATTTT.

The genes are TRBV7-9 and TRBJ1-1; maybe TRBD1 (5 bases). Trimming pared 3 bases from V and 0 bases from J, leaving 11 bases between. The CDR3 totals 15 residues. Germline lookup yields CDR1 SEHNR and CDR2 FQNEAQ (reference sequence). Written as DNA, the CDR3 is TGTGCCAGCAGCTTTGCAGGGCTCTTGAACACTGAAGCTTTCTTT. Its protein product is CASSFAGLLNTEAFF.

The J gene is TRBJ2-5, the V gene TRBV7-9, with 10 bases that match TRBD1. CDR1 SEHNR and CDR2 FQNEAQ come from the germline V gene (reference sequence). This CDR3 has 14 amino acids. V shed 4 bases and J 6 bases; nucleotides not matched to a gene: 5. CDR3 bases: TGTGCCAGCAGCTCGACAGGGGGCGGAAAGACCCAGTACTTC. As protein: CASSSTGGGKTQYF.

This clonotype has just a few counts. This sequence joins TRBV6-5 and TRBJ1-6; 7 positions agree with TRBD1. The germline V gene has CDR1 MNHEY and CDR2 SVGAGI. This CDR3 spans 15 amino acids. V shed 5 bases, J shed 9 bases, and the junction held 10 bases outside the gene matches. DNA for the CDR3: TGTGCCAGCAGTCCTACAGGGGCCAGGCCTTCACCCCTCCACTTT. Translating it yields CASSPTGARPSPLHF.

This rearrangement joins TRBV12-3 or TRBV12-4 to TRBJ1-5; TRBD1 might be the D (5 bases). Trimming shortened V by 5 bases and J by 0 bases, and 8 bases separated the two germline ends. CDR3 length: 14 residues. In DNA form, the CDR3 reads TGTGCCAGCAGTGACAGTTATAGCAATCAGCCCCAGCATTTT. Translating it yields CASSDSYSNQPQHF.